Detailed here is one TCR beta chain. This sample was taken from a study of blood T cell repertoires in COVID-19. As for the study in general: From T cells, B-cell-depleted T cells, or PBMCs came the material, which was cDNA or gDNA.

The assay was immunoSEQ multiplex PCR, and TCRdb's table has in-frame clones only and misses some. The sample records 120,000 or so clones, approximately 70% being singletons. This CDR3 has 14 residues. Germline CDR1 reads GTSNPN; CDR2 reads SVGIG (reference sequence). Trimming shortened V by 0 bases and J by 4 bases, and 12 bases separated the two germline ends. Sequenced material: peripheral blood. This receptor was identified in an older woman with acute or convalescent COVID-19. The chain carries TRBV30 and TRBJ1-2, with D unclear. CDR3 sequence: CAWSVGRGSYGYTF. The CDR3 nucleotides are TGTGCCTGGAGTGTAGGGCGGGGAAGCTATGGCTACACCTTC.